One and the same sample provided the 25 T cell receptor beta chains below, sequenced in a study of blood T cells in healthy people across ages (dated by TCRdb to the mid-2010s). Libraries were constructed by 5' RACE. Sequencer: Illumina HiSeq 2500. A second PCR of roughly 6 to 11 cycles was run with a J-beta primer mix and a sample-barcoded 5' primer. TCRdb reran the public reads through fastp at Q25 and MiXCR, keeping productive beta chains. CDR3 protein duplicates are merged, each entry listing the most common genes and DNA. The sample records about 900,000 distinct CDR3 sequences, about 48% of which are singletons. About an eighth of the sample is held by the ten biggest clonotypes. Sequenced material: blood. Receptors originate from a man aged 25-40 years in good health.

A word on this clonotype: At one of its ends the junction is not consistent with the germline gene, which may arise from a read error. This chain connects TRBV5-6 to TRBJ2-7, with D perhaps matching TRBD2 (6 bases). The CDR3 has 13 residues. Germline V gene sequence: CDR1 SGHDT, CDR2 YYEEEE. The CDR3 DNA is TGTGCCAGCAGCGCGGGACTGAACTACGAGCGGTACTTC. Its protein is CASSAGLNYERYF.

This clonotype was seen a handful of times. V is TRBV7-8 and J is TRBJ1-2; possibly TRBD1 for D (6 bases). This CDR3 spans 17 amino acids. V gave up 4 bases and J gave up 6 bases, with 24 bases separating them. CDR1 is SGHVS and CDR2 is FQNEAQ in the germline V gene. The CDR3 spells CASSSDLDRFKWDGYTF. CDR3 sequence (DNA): TGTGCCAGCAGCTCAGACCTCGACAGGTTTAAGTGGGATGGCTACACCTTC.

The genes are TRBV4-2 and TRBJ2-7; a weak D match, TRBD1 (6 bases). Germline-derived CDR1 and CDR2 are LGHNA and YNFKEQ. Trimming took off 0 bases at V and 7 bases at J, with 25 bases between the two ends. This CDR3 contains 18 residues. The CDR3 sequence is CASSQDAMEDRVYNEQYF. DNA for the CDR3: TGTGCCAGCAGCCAAGATGCGATGGAGGACAGAGTGTACAATGAGCAGTACTTC.

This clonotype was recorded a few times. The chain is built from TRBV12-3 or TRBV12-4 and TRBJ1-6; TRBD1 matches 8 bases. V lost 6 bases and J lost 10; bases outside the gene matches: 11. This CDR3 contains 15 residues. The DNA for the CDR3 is TGTGCCAGCAGCACCTACGGACAGGGAGGGTCACCCCTCCACTTT. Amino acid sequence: CASSTYGQGGSPLHF.

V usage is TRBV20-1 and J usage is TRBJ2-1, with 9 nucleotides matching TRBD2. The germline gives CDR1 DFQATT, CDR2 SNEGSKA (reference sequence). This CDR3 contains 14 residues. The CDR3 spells CRAEPAGGGNEQFF. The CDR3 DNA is TGCAGGGCAGAGCCAGCGGGGGGTGGCAATGAGCAGTTCTTC.

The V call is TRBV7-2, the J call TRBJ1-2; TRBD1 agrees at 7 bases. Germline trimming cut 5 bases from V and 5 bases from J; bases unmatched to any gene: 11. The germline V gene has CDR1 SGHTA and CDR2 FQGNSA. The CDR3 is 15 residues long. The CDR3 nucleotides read TGTGCCAGCAGCACCCACTCGGACAGGCCTTATGGCTACACCTTC. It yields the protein CASSTHSDRPYGYTF. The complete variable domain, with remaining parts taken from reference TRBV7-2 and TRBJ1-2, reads GAGVSQSPSNKVTEKGKDVELRCDPISGHTALYWYRQSLGQGLEFLIYFQGNSAPDKSGLPSDRFSAERTGGSVSTLTIQRTQQEDSAVYLCASSTHSDRPYGYTFGSGTRLTVV.

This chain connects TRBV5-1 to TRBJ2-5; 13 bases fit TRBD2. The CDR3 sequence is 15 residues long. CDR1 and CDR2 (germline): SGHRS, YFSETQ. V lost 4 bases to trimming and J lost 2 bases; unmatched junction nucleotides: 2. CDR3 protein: CASSEGLAGQETQYF. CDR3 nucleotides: TGCGCCAGCAGCGAGGGACTAGCGGGGCAAGAGACCCAGTACTTC. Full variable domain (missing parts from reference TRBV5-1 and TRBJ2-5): KAGVTQTPRYLIKTRGQQVTLSCSPISGHRSVSWYQQTPGQGLQFLFEYFSETQRNKGNFPGRFSGRQFSNSRSEMNVSTLELGDSALYLCASSEGLAGQETQYFGPGTRLLVL.

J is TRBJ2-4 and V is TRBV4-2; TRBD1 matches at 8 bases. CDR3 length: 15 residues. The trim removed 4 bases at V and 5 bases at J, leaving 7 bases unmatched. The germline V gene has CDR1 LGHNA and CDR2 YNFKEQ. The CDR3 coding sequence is TGTGCCAGCAGCCGAACAGGGGGGCGGGAAAACATTCAGTACTTC. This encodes CASSRTGGRENIQYF.

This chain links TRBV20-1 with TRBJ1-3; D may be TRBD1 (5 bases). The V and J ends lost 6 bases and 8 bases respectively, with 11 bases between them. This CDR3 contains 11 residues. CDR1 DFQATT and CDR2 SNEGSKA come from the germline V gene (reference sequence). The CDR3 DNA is TGCAGTGCACCTAGACAGCACACCATATATTTT. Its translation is CSAPRQHTIYF.

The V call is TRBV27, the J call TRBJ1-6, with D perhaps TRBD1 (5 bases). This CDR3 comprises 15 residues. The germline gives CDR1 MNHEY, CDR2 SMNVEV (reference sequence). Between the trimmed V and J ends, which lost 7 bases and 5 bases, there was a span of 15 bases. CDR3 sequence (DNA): TGTGCCAGCAAGCCGGGACGGCAGAATAATTCACCCCTCCACTTT. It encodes CASKPGRQNNSPLHF.

CDR3: CASSGPGTGGRTDTQYF. CDR3 coding DNA: TGTGCCAGCAGTGGTCCCGGGACAGGGGGCAGGACAGATACGCAGTATTTT. The chain has TRBV25-1 and TRBJ2-3; 12 nucleotides line up with TRBD1. V shed 4 bases and J 3 bases; nucleotides not matched to a gene: 8. The CDR3 is made up of 17 amino acids. Germline V gene lookup returns CDR1 MGHDK and CDR2 SYGVNS.

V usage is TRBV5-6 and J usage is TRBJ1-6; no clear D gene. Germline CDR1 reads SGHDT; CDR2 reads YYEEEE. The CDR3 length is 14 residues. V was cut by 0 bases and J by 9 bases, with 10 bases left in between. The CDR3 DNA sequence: TGTGCCAGCAGCTTGGGAACAGAAAGTTCACCCCTCCACTTT. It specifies CASSLGTESSPLHF. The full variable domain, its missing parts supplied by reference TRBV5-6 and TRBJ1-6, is DAGVTQSPTHLIKTRGQQVTLRCSPKSGHDTVSWYQQALGQGPQFIFQYYEEEERQRGNFPDRFSGHQFPNYSSELNVNALLLGDSALYLCASSLGTESSPLHFGNGTRLTVT.

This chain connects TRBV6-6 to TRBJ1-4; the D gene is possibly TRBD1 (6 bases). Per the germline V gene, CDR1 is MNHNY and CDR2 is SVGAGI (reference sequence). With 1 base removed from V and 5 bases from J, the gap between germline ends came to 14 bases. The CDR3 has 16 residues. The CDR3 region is CASSYFLQGSNEKLFF. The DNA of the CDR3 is TGTGCCAGCAGTTACTTCCTACAGGGCTCCAATGAAAAACTGTTTTTT.

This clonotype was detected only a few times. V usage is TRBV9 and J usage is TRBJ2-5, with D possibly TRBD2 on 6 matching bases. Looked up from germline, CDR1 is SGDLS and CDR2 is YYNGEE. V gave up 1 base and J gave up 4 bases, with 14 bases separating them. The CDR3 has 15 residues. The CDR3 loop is CASSVLALGGETQYF. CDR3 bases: TGTGCCAGCAGCGTACTAGCCCTCGGGGGAGAGACCCAGTACTTC.

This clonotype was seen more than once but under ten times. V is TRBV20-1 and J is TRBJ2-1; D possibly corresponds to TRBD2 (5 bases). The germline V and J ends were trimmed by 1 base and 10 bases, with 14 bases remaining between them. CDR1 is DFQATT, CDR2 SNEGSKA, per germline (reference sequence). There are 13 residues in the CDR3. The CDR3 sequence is CSARAQWETEQFF. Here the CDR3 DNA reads TGCAGTGCTAGAGCCCAATGGGAGACAGAGCAGTTCTTC.

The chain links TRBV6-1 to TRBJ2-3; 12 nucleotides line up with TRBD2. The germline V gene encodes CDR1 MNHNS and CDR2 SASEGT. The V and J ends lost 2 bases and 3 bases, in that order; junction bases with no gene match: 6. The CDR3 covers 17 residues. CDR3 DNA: TGTGCCAGCAGTGAATCTAGCGGGGGGGCAGGGACAGATACGCAGTATTTT. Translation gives CASSESSGGAGTDTQYF.

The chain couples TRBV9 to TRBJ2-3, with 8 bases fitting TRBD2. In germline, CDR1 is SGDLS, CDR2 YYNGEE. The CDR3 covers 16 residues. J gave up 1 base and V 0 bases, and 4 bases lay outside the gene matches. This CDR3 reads CASSVGTSTGTDTQYF. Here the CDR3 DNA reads TGTGCCAGCAGCGTAGGGACTAGCACGGGCACAGATACGCAGTATTTT. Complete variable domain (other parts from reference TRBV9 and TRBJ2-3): DSGVTQTPKHLITATGQRVTLRCSPRSGDLSVYWYQQSLDQGLQFLIQYYNGEERAKGNILERFSAQQFPDLHSELNLSSLELGDSALYFCASSVGTSTGTDTQYFGPGTRLTVL.

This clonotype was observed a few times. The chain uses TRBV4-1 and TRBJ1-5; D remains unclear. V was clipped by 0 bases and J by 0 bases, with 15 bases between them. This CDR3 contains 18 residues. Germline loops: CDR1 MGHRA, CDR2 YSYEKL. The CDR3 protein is CASSQDRSSTYSNQPQHF. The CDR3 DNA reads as TGCGCCAGCAGCCAAGATAGGAGCAGCACTTATAGCAATCAGCCCCAGCATTTT.

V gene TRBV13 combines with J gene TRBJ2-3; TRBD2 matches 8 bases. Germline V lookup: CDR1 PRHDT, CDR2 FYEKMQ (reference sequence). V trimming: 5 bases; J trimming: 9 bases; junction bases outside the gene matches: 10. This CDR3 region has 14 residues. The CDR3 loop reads CASSTGLVGDTQYF. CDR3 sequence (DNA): TGTGCCAGCAGCACGGGACTAGTGGGGGACACGCAGTATTTT.

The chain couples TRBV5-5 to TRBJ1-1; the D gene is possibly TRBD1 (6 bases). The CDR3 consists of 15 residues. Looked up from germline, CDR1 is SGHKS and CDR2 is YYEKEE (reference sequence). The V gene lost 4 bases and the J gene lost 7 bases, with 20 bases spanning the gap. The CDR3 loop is CASSTVGGTLLEAFF. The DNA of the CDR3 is TGTGCCAGCAGCACTGTAGGAGGGACACTCCTTGAAGCTTTCTTT. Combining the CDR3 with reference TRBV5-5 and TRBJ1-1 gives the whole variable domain DAGVTQSPTHLIKTRGQQVTLRCSPISGHKSVSWYQQVLGQGPQFIFQYYEKEERGRGNFPDRFSARQFPNYSSELNVNALLLGDSALYLCASSTVGGTLLEAFFGQGTRLTVV.

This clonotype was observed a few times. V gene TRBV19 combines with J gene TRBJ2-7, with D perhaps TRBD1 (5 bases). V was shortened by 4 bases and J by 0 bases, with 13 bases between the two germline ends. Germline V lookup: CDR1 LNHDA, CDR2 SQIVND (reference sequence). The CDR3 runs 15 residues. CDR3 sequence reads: CASSKWQGPSYEQYF. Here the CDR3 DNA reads TGTGCCAGTAGTAAGTGGCAGGGCCCCTCCTACGAGCAGTACTTC.

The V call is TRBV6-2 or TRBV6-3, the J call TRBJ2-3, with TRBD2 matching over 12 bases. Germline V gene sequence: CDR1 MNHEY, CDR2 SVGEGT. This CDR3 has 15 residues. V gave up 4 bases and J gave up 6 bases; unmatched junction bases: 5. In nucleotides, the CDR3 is TGTGCCAGCAGTTTTGCTAGCGGGGGGGCGGATACGCAGTATTTT. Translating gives CASSFASGGADTQYF.

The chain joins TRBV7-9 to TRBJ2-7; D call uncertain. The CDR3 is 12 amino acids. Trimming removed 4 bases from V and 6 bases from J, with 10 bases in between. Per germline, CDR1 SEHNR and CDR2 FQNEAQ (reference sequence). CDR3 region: CASSSPLGEQYF. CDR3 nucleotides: TGTGCCAGCAGCTCTCCCCTCGGCGAGCAGTACTTC.

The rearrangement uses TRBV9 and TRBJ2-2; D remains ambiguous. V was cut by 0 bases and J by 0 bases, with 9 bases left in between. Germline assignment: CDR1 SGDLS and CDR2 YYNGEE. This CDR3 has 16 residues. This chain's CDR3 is CASSVGPGPNTGELFF. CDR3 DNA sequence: TGTGCCAGCAGCGTAGGCCCGGGTCCGAACACCGGGGAGCTGTTTTTT.

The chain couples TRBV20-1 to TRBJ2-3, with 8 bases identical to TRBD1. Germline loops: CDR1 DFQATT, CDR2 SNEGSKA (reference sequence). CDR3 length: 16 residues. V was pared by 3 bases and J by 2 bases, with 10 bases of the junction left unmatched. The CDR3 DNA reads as TGCAGTGCTAGGTGGGCCGGGACAGGAAACACAGATACGCAGTATTTT. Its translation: CSARWAGTGNTDTQYF.